This TCR beta chain is from a study of blood T cell repertoires in COVID-19. Original analysis: Reference gene primer amplification gave estimated nucleated cell counts. Only in-frame clones appear in the TCRdb table, and some are missing; sequencing was by immunoSEQ multiplex PCR. V, J and clone size are those of that table, while D and trimming were read from the DNA. The repertoire has fewer than 500,000 clones, more than 80% of them found once; the top ten carry roughly 1.1%. In germline, CDR1 is SGHVS, CDR2 FNYEAQ. The CDR3 has 14 amino acids. V was pared by 0 bases and J by 8 bases, with 13 bases between.

This chain uses TRBV7-6 with TRBJ1-2, with D possibly matching TRBD1 (6 bases). The sequencing sample was made of PBMCs or T cells enriched from blood (not recorded which). The clonotype originates from a man aged 25 to 40 who had recovered from COVID-19. Here the CDR3 reads CASSLAMPGAGYTF. The DNA for the CDR3 is TGTGCCAGCAGCTTAGCGATGCCAGGGGCCGGCTACACCTTC. Supplemented by reference TRBV7-6 and TRBJ1-2, the full variable domain reads GAGVSQSPRYKVTKRGQDVALRCDPISGHVSLYWYRQALGQGPEFLTYFNYEAQQDKSGLPNDRFSAERPEGSISTLTIQRTEQRDSAMYRCASSLAMPGAGYTFGSGTRLTVV.